The next 32 T cell receptor beta chains were all read from a single sample in a study of graft-versus-host responses after intestinal transplantation. Clones were sequenced by immunoSEQ multiplex PCR, and TCRdb holds only the in-frame ones, with some missing. The top ten hold around 3% of the sample, which has about 12,000 clones, 35% seen once. The authors seeded about 200,000 CFSE-labeled responder cells together with about 200,000 irradiated stimulator cells tagged with violet dye. The material sequenced was alloreactive CD8+ T cells from a mixed lymphocyte reaction culture, taken before intestinal transplant. The subset is: CFSE-low proliferating T cells sorted from roughly six-day pre-transplant mixed lymphocyte reaction (GvH or HvG direction). The source is a human patient who received an intestinal transplant.

This chain links TRBV6-4 with TRBJ2-2; D remains unclear. The CDR3 is made up of 14 amino acids. Germline lookup yields CDR1 MRHNA and CDR2 SNTAGT. V was cut by 1 base and J by 0 bases, with 3 bases left in between. Here the CDR3 reads CASSDLPNTGELFF. CDR3 nucleotides: TGTGCCAGCAGTGACTTGCCGAACACCGGGGAGCTGTTTTTT.

The chain combines TRBV7-9 with TRBJ2-7; TRBD1 agrees at 7 bases. The CDR3 consists of 16 residues. V lost 3 bases, J lost 0 bases, and 8 bases stayed unmatched. From germline, CDR1 is SEHNR and CDR2 FQNEAQ (reference sequence). The CDR3 loop reads CASSFSTGAISYEQYF. CDR3 sequence (DNA): TGTGCCAGCAGCTTCTCTACAGGGGCCATCTCCTACGAGCAGTACTTC.

This clone was counted a single time. The chain couples TRBV2 to TRBJ2-5; D uncertain. The closer fit of TRBJ2-7 to the DNA end suggests the J call may be wrong. The CDR3 covers 14 residues. Germline V gene lookup returns CDR1 SNHLY and CDR2 FYNNEI. CDR3 region: CASSAILFSYEQYF. The CDR3 region has the DNA TGTGCCAGCAGTGCAATACTGTTCTCCTACGAGCAGTACTTC.

The rearrangement links TRBV7-3 to TRBJ2-5; TRBD2 matches at 8 bases. J lost 5 bases, V lost 6 bases, and 14 bases had no gene match. The CDR3 has 16 amino acids. Germline V gives CDR1 SGHTA, CDR2 FQGTGA. Here the CDR3 DNA reads TGTGCCAGCAGGAAACCCGGGAGGGCCTTAGGGGAGACCCAGTACTTC. It codes for CASRKPGRALGETQYF. The full variable domain, in which reference TRBV7-3 and TRBJ2-5 provide the parts outside the CDR3, is GAGVSQTPSNKVTEKGKYVELRCDPISGHTALYWYRQSLGQGPEFLIYFQGTGAADDSGLPNDRFFAVRPEGSVSTLKIQRTERGDSAVYLCASRKPGRALGETQYFGPGTRLLVL.

V gene TRBV9 combines with J gene TRBJ2-5, with 8 bases identical to TRBD2. Germline V CDR1 and CDR2: SGDLS, YYNGEE. There are 16 residues in the CDR3. The junction had 6 bases not matched to a gene; V was cut back by 2 bases and J by 0 bases. This CDR3 reads CASSVVSSGNQETQYF. DNA of the CDR3: TGTGCCAGCAGCGTCGTGAGTAGCGGGAACCAAGAGACCCAGTACTTC.

DNA for the CDR3: TGTGCCAGCAGCTTAGTGACGGGACTAGCGGACACAGATACGCAGTATTTT. Amino acids: CASSLVTGLADTDTQYF. The genes are TRBV7-4 and TRBJ2-3, with 11 bases identical to TRBD2. This CDR3 is built from 17 residues. Germline-derived CDR1 and CDR2 are SGHVT and SQSDAQ. Trimming cost V 1 base and J 2 bases; bases outside gene matches: 5.

The V gene is TRBV7-6, the J gene TRBJ2-7; TRBD1 aligns across 9 bases. With 0 bases clipped from V and 5 bases from J, the junction kept 2 bases outside the gene matches. The germline CDR1 and CDR2 sequences are SGHVS and FNYEAQ. The CDR3 is 14 amino acids. The CDR3 sequence: CASSLAQGANEQYF. The CDR3 bases are TGTGCCAGCAGCTTAGCACAGGGGGCCAACGAGCAGTACTTC.

The chain combines TRBV4-3 with TRBJ2-7; no clear D gene. Germline CDR1 and CDR2: LGHNA and YSLEER. Between the trimmed V and J ends, which lost 0 bases and 5 bases, there was a span of 14 bases. CDR3 size: 15 residues. The CDR3, as DNA: TGCGCCAGCAGCCAAGATATACCACCTTCGGACGAGCAGTACTTC. It specifies CASSQDIPPSDEQYF.

This clone is judged medium-sized. In nucleotides, the CDR3 is TGTGCCAGCAGCAAAGTAGGGTCAGGGGATGGCCAGCCCCAGCATTTT. It translates to CASSKVGSGDGQPQHF. The chain has TRBV21-1 and TRBJ1-5; the table's D gene call, TRBD1, was not cross checked with the DNA. TRBV21-1 is a pseudogene locus. This CDR3 has 16 residues.

The chain links TRBV4-1 to TRBJ2-2, with no clear D. The CDR3 is 15 residues long. The V gene's germline CDR1 is MGHRA and CDR2 YSYEKL. Trimming stripped 1 base from V and 0 bases from J, with 6 bases between. The CDR3 DNA reads TGCGCCAGCAGCCAAGTCCTAGCGAACACCGGGGAGCTGTTTTTT. Translation: CASSQVLANTGELFF.

This clone turned up a few times. This may be a read error: a much more frequent sequence differs by one nucleotide. The gene calls are TRBV27 and TRBJ2-7; 7 nucleotides match TRBD1. Germline V CDR1 and CDR2: MNHEY, SMNVEV (reference sequence). The CDR3 contains 13 residues. V lost 4 bases to trimming and J lost 7 bases; unmatched junction nucleotides: 7. CDR3: CASSWTGYNEQYF. The CDR3 coding sequence is TGTGCCAGCAGTTGGACAGGCTACAATGAGCAGTACTTC.

This clone was picked up a small number of times. V gene TRBV4-3 combines with J gene TRBJ2-7; TRBD2 might be the D (6 bases). The germline V gene encodes CDR1 LGHNA and CDR2 YSLEER. V lost 0 bases to trimming and J lost 3 bases, with 12 bases between them. CDR3 length: 15 residues. The CDR3 DNA follows: TGCGCCAGCAGCCAAGAGGGGACTCCCCTCTACGAGCAGTACTTC. This encodes CASSQEGTPLYEQYF.

This clone has only a few counts. The chain recombines TRBV7-4 with TRBJ1-2; D is uncertain. V was pared by 2 bases and J by 3 bases, with 28 bases between. Germline lookup yields CDR1 SGHVT and CDR2 SQSDAQ. The CDR3 runs to 20 residues. CDR3 nucleotide sequence: TGTGCCAGCAGCTTAAATGTATTGAGGCAGCCAACCCCTTTCGACTATGGCTACACCTTC. Amino acid sequence: CASSLNVLRQPTPFDYGYTF.

The chain employs TRBV28 and TRBJ2-7, with 9 bases identical to TRBD1. The CDR3 is 17 amino acids. CDR1 MDHEN and CDR2 SYDVKM come from the germline V gene. V trimming: 4 bases; J trimming: 6 bases; junction bases outside the gene matches: 16. In DNA form, the CDR3 reads TGTGCCAGCAGTTATTGGGACCCGGGACAGGGTTATTCCGAGCAGTACTTC. Its protein product is CASSYWDPGQGYSEQYF.

The CDR3 DNA follows: TGTGCCAGCAGCGTAGACGGGCCCGAGCAGTACTTC. This gives the protein CASSVDGPEQYF. V gene TRBV9 combines with J gene TRBJ2-7; D gene uncertain. The CDR3 runs 12 residues. The V end was cut by 0 bases, the J end by 6 bases, with 7 bases between. The V gene's germline CDR1 is SGDLS and CDR2 YYNGEE.

This clone has only a few counts. V usage is TRBV30 and J usage is TRBJ1-2; no definite D call. From germline, CDR1 is GTSNPN and CDR2 SVGIG (reference sequence). The V end lost 0 bases, the J end lost 6 bases, and 8 bases lay between the germline ends. The CDR3 sequence is 12 residues long. This chain's CDR3 is CAWSVRGNGYTF. DNA for the CDR3: TGTGCCTGGAGTGTTCGAGGGAATGGCTACACCTTC. The whole variable domain, filled in from reference TRBV30 and TRBJ1-2, reads SQTIHQWPATLVQPVGSPLSLECTVEGTSNPNLYWYRQAAGRGLQLLFYSVGIGQISSEVPQNLSASRPQDRQFILSSKKLLLSDSGFYLCAWSVRGNGYTFGSGTRLTVV.

The chain carries TRBV7-4 and TRBJ2-7, with D unclear. The CDR3 length is 11 residues. CDR1 is SGHVT, CDR2 SQSDAQ, per germline. With 3 bases removed from V and 3 bases from J, the gap between germline ends came to 3 bases. The CDR3, as DNA: TGTGCCAGCAGCTTTTACTACGAGCAGTACTTC. As protein: CASSFYYEQYF.

The chain is built from TRBV6-8 and TRBJ1-3, with a weak D call TRBD1 (6 bases). The V gene's germline CDR1 is MNHGY and CDR2 SAAAGT. The V gene lost 2 bases and the J gene lost 4 bases, with 15 bases spanning the gap. There are 16 residues in the CDR3. CDR3 protein: CASSYPREGDGNTIYF. The DNA of the CDR3 is TGTGCCAGCAGTTACCCTAGGGAGGGGGACGGAAACACCATATATTTT.

This clone was recorded a few times. The chain couples TRBV4-1 to TRBJ1-5; D unresolved. The CDR3 covers 15 residues. V lost 0 bases, J lost 9 bases, and 15 bases lay in between. Germline assignment: CDR1 MGHRA and CDR2 YSYEKL. As DNA, the CDR3 is TGCGCCAGCAGCCAAGATCAATTACAGTCTGGGCCCCAGCATTTT. Its translation: CASSQDQLQSGPQHF.

Regarding this clone: One junction end does not reproduce the germline sequence, and a read error may be involved. This chain uses TRBV5-1 with TRBJ1-3; D is perhaps TRBD1 (6 bases). The CDR3 is 15 amino acids. Germline CDR1 SGHRS, CDR2 YFSETQ. DNA for the CDR3: TGTGCCAGCAGCATCGACGGGGGCCCTGGAAACACCATATATTTT. Translated: CASSIDGGPGNTIYF. Together with reference TRBV5-1 and TRBJ1-3, the CDR3 gives the full variable domain: KAGVTQTPRYLIKTRGQQVTLSCSPISGHRSVSWYQQTPGQGLQFLFEYFSETQRNKGNFPGRFSGRQFSNSRSEMNVSTLELGDSALYLCASSIDGGPGNTIYFGEGSWLTVV.

The chain joins TRBV6-5 to TRBJ1-2; no reliable D call. Germline-derived CDR1 and CDR2 are MNHEY and SVGAGI. This CDR3 has 11 amino acids. Trimming took off 5 bases at V and 5 bases at J, with 6 bases between the two ends. The CDR3 spells CASSPDYGYTF. The CDR3 DNA reads as TGTGCCAGCAGTCCCGATTATGGCTACACCTTC.

The V call is TRBV4-1, the J call TRBJ2-7, with TRBD2 matching over 12 bases. CDR1 is MGHRA, CDR2 YSYEKL, per germline. V was pared by 1 base and J by 4 bases, with 5 bases of the junction left unmatched. This CDR3 comprises 16 residues. CDR3 protein: CASSQASGLAGYEQYF. CDR3 bases: TGCGCCAGCAGCCAAGCCTCAGGACTAGCGGGGTACGAGCAGTACTTC.

The chain combines TRBV4-3 with TRBJ2-7; 10 bases fit TRBD1. The CDR3 spans 14 residues. V lost 5 bases, J lost 4 bases, and 5 bases stayed unmatched. Germline lookup yields CDR1 LGHNA and CDR2 YSLEER. CDR3 amino acids: CASSWTGQGYEQYF. The CDR3 nucleotides are TGCGCCAGCAGCTGGACGGGACAGGGGTACGAGCAGTACTTC.

This sequence joins TRBV9 and TRBJ2-1; tentatively, D is TRBD1 (6 bases). The CDR3 contains 16 residues. The V end was cut by 5 bases, the J end by 0 bases, with 15 bases between. From germline, CDR1 is SGDLS and CDR2 YYNGEE. The chain's CDR3 is CASSSFTGSSYNEQFF. The CDR3 bases are TGTGCCAGCAGTTCCTTTACAGGGAGCTCCTACAATGAGCAGTTCTTC.

The J gene is TRBJ1-5, the V gene TRBV27; D is possibly TRBD1 (5 bases). The CDR3 is made up of 13 amino acids. The germline gives CDR1 MNHEY, CDR2 SMNVEV (reference sequence). Trimming took 2 bases from V and 7 from J, leaving 9 bases between them. The chain's CDR3 is CASSLGGSQPQHF. CDR3 nucleotides: TGTGCCAGCAGTTTAGGGGGATCCCAGCCCCAGCATTTT.

This clone showed up just a few times. The rearrangement joins TRBV7-6 to TRBJ1-1, with 8 bases matching TRBD1. Trimming took 5 bases from V and 4 from J; bases not matched to a gene: 6. The germline CDR1 and CDR2 sequences are SGHVS and FNYEAQ. This CDR3 is built from 14 residues. In DNA form, the CDR3 reads TGTGCCAGCAGCCTTACAGGGGGGGGCACTGAAGCTTTCTTT. This translates into CASSLTGGGTEAFF.

The V call is TRBV5-8, the J call TRBJ2-7, with D possibly matching TRBD1 (6 bases). Germline loops: CDR1 SGHTS, CDR2 YDEGEE. This CDR3 comprises 12 residues. Trimming stripped 4 bases from V and 6 bases from J, with 11 bases between. The CDR3 DNA reads as TGTGCCAGCAGCCCTCAGGGGAGCGAGCAGTACTTC. The encoded protein is CASSPQGSEQYF. Full variable domain (rest looked up from reference TRBV5-8 and TRBJ2-7): EAGVTQSPTHLIKTRGQQATLRCSPISGHTSVYWYQQALGLGLQFLLWYDEGEERNRGNFPPRFSGRQFPNYSSELNVNALELEDSALYLCASSPQGSEQYFGPGTRLTVT.

Worth noting for this clone: A junction boundary mismatches the germline segment, possibly from a read error. The chain links TRBV13 to TRBJ2-7; maybe TRBD2 (6 bases). This CDR3 spans 16 amino acids. Germline V gene lookup returns CDR1 PRHDT and CDR2 FYEKMQ (reference sequence). CDR3 region: CASSQDRADYSYEQYF. The CDR3 DNA follows: TGCGCCAGCAGCCAAGATCGGGCGGACTACTCCTACGAGCAGTACTTC.

This clone has only a few counts. The gene calls are TRBV28 and TRBJ1-4, with 8 bases aligning to TRBD1. The CDR3 contains 17 residues. The germline CDR1 and CDR2 sequences are MDHEN and SYDVKM. The V and J ends lost 5 bases and 0 bases, in that order; junction bases with no gene match: 8. CDR3 coding DNA: TGTGCCAGCAGTCTAAGTCTACAGGGGGCAACTAATGAAAAACTGTTTTTT. This codes for CASSLSLQGATNEKLFF.

CDR3 sequence: CASSYRVAGGSEQFF. As DNA, the CDR3 is TGTGCCAGCAGTTACAGGGTAGCGGGAGGAAGTGAGCAGTTCTTC. The chain links TRBV6-9 to TRBJ2-1; 10 bases are a match to TRBD2. V lost 3 bases to trimming and J lost 9 bases; unmatched junction nucleotides: 8. The CDR3 spans 15 residues. The germline V gene encodes CDR1 MNHGY and CDR2 SVAAGI.

This clone was counted between two and nine times. CDR3 sequence: CASGPGTGKGETQYF. CDR3 DNA: TGTGCTAGTGGTCCAGGGACAGGGAAGGGAGAGACCCAGTACTTC. The chain employs TRBV12-5 and TRBJ2-5; 9 nucleotides align to TRBD1. The germline CDR1 and CDR2 sequences are LGHNT and FRNRAP. Trimming took 5 bases from V and 4 from J; bases not matched to a gene: 8. CDR3 size: 15 residues.

The rearrangement uses TRBV2 and TRBJ2-5, with D possibly matching TRBD2 (6 bases). The length of the CDR3 is 14 residues. The ends were cut back, 10 bases at V and 2 bases at J, with 17 bases in the middle. Germline values: CDR1 SNHLY, CDR2 FYNNEI. The CDR3 here is CATSGLAEQETQYF. In DNA form, the CDR3 reads TGTGCCACCTCGGGGTTAGCGGAACAAGAGACCCAGTACTTC.